This record concerns one T cell receptor beta chain sequence. The antigen is unknown. Data came from immunoSEQ multiplex PCR; TCRdb stores just in-frame clones and leaves some out. The table has over 85,000 clones, 90% to 95% seen once; the top ten hold 0.4% to 0.55%. This entry is derived from a study of Tregs in tolerant kidney transplant recipients. As for the study in general: Recipients received nonmyeloablative bone marrow transplants from related graft donors, with transient mixed chimerism. Overall study results and limits: The most relevant donor-specific Treg TCRbeta repertoire apparently came from expansion with activated donor B cells. Few patients were studied, so findings need validation in larger groups.

Thawed PBMCs were FACS-sorted into unstimulated CD4+CD25+CD127- regulatory T cells, CD4+CD25- non-regulatory cells, CD4 and CD8 cells. From germline, CDR1 is SEHNR and CDR2 FQNEAQ (reference sequence). The CDR3 is 18 amino acids. The ends lost 1 base at V and 0 bases at J; junction bases unmatched: 6. The receptor comes from a human donor who received a combined kidney and bone marrow transplant. Sequencing used CD4+ T cells from blood, obtained before the transplant. The chain uses TRBV7-9 and TRBJ2-1; 10 bases map to TRBD2. CDR3 loop: CASSLGTSGSSSYNEQFF. CDR3 DNA sequence: TGTGCCAGCAGCTTAGGGACTAGCGGTTCGAGCTCCTACAATGAGCAGTTCTTC.